This T cell receptor (beta chain) was identified during a study of blood T cell repertoires in COVID-19. At the level of the study: Specimens from acute and convalescent COVID-19 originated in the United States, Italy and Spain. In each case, the material was cDNA or gDNA derived from T cells, B-cell-depleted T cells, or PBMCs.

Original handling: Nucleated cell number was recorded as an estimate derived from reference gene primer amplification. Generated by immunoSEQ multiplex PCR, the TCRdb table keeps only in-frame clones and is missing some. That table supplies the V and J calls and clone size; D and trimming were determined from the DNA. The sample holds roughly 49,000 clones, around 84% seen once. The germline V gene encodes CDR1 LGHNT and CDR2 FRNRAP. The CDR3 has 20 residues. Between the trimmed V and J ends, which lost 0 bases and 5 bases, there was a span of 23 bases. This clone appeared a few times. The chain recombines TRBV12-5 with TRBJ1-6, with D uncertain. This sequence originates from a man aged 50 to 60 with acute or convalescent COVID-19. The source material was peripheral blood. The CDR3 DNA sequence: TGTGCTAGTGGTTTGGTATGGGTTAGGCGATATATCGGGGATAATTCACCCCTCCACTTT. Translating it yields CASGLVWVRRYIGDNSPLHF.